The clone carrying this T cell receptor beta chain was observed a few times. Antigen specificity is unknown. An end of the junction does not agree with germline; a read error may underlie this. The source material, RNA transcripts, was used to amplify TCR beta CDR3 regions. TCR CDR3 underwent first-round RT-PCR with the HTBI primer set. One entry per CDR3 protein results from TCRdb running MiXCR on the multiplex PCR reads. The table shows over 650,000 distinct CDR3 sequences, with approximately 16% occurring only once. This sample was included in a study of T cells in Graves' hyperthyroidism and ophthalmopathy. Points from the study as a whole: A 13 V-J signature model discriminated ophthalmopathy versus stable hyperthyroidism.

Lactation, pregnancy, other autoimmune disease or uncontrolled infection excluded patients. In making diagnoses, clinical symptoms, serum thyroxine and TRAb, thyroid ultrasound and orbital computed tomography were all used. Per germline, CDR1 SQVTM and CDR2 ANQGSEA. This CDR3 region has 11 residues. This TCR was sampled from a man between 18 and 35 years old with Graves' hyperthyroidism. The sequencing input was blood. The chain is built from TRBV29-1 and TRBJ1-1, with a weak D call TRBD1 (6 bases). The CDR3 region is CSIESGGHAFF. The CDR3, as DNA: TGCAGCATTGAATCCGGGGGCCACGCTTTCTTT.